The 8 T cell receptor beta chains below come from one sample, sequenced in a study of early T cells in non-severe SARS-CoV-2 infection. MiXCR, applied by TCRdb to the 5' RACE reads, yields one record per CDR3 protein. The data show under 30,000 distinct CDR3 sequences, about 5% seen once. The sequenced sample consisted of whole blood. These receptors were taken from an adult who was a healthcare worker with PCR-confirmed SARS-CoV-2 infection or an uninfected control (not recorded which).

This clonotype was observed at least ten times. The chain is built from TRBV27 and TRBJ2-5, with D maybe TRBD1 (5 bases). V was trimmed by 5 bases and J by 1 base, leaving 8 bases between them. Germline assignment: CDR1 MNHEY and CDR2 SMNVEV (reference sequence). The CDR3 covers 13 residues. The CDR3 bases are TGTGCCAGCAGTAACAGGTTCCAAGAGACCCAGTACTTC. This sequence encodes CASSNRFQETQYF.

The chain carries TRBV6-5 and TRBJ2-1; TRBD2 matches at 8 bases. J gave up 8 bases and V 4 bases, and 7 bases lay outside the gene matches. Germline V gene sequence: CDR1 MNHEY, CDR2 SVGAGI. The CDR3 contains 14 residues. The CDR3 coding sequence is TGTGCCAGCAGTTCCAGCGGGAGTGAGGATGAGCAGTTCTTC. It specifies CASSSSGSEDEQFF.

The table lists this clonotype with many counts. This rearrangement joins TRBV2 to TRBJ2-2; TRBD1 aligns across 8 bases. CDR1 and CDR2 from the germline V gene are SNHLY and FYNNEI. The CDR3 has 15 residues. The trim removed 3 bases at V and 7 bases at J, leaving 7 bases unmatched. CDR3 bases: TGTGCCAGCAGTGACCAGGGGGCTTTAGGCGGGGAGCTGTTTTTT. Its translation is CASSDQGALGGELFF.

This clonotype has a count of ten or more. CDR3 nucleotide sequence: TGTGCCAGCAGCCCAGGGGCCGAAAAACTGTTTTTT. Amino acids: CASSPGAEKLFF. This chain joins TRBV7-9 and TRBJ1-4; D perhaps matches TRBD1 (6 bases). CDR1 and CDR2 from the germline V gene are SEHNR and FQNEAQ (reference sequence). V lost 5 bases and J 8 bases, leaving 9 bases between the germline ends. The CDR3 covers 12 residues.

A few counts support this clonotype. The chain links TRBV7-8 to TRBJ2-7, with a tentative D call TRBD1 (6 bases). The germline V gene encodes CDR1 SGHVS and CDR2 FQNEAQ. V was cut by 2 bases and J by 5 bases, with 13 bases left in between. The CDR3 spans 14 residues. CDR3 sequence reads: CASSLRDKIHEQYF. The CDR3 DNA sequence: TGTGCCAGCAGCTTACGGGACAAAATCCACGAGCAGTACTTC.

Many counts were recorded for this clonotype. This rearrangement joins TRBV7-2 to TRBJ2-5; D is uncertain. V lost 1 base and J lost 4, with 13 bases in between. The germline V gene has CDR1 SGHTA and CDR2 FQGNSA. This CDR3 region has 15 residues. CDR3 DNA sequence: TGTGCCAGCAGCTTAGGAGGTGTTAGGCGAGAGACCCAGTACTTC. Translation gives CASSLGGVRRETQYF.

This clonotype came up many times. The J gene is TRBJ1-5, the V gene TRBV19; possibly TRBD1 for D (6 bases). Trimming removed 5 bases from V and 6 bases from J, with 14 bases in between. This CDR3 has 14 residues. Per germline, CDR1 LNHDA and CDR2 SQIVND (reference sequence). The CDR3 is CASSGKAGVQPQHF. The CDR3 DNA follows: TGTGCCAGTAGTGGGAAGGCAGGGGTTCAGCCCCAGCATTTT.

This clonotype was detected ten times or more. V and J are TRBV12-3 or TRBV12-4 and TRBJ1-4; D perhaps matches TRBD1 (5 bases). Trimming removed 6 bases at V and 5 bases at J, with 10 bases between. This CDR3 is built from 13 residues. The CDR3 coding sequence is TGTGCCAGCAGCCCCCGGACAAATGAAAAACTGTTTTTT. This sequence encodes CASSPRTNEKLFF.